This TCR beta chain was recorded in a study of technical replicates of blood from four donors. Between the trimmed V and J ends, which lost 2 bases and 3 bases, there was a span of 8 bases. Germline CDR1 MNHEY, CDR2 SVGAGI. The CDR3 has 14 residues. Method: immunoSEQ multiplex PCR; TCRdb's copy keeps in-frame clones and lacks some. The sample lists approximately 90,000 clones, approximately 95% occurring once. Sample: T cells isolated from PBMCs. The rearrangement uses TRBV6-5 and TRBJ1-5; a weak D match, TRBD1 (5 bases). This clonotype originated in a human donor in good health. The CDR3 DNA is TGTGCCAGCAGTTACGCAGGGAACAATCAGCCCCAGCATTTT. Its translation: CASSYAGNNQPQHF.